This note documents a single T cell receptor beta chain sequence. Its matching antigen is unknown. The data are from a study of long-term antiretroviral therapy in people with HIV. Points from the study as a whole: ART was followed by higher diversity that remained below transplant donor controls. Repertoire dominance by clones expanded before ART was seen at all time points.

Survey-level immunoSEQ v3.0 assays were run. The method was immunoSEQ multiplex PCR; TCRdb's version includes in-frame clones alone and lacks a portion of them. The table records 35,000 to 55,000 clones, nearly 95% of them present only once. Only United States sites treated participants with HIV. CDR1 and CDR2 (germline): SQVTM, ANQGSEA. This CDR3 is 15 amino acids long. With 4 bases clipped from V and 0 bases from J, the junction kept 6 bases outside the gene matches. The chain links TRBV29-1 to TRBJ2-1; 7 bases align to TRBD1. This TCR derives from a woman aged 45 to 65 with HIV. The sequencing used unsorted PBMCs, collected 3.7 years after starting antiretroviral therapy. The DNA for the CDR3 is TGCAGCGTTGCCGGGACAGTTCTCTCCTACAATGAGCAGTTCTTC. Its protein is CSVAGTVLSYNEQFF.